This T cell receptor beta chain was retrieved from a study of graft-versus-host responses after intestinal transplantation. Only one count was recorded for this clone. This CDR3 contains 14 residues. The junction had 2 bases not matched to a gene; V was cut back by 0 bases and J by 5 bases. Germline V gives CDR1 SGHDT, CDR2 YYEEEE. Sequencing was performed with immunoSEQ multiplex PCR; in TCRdb, only in-frame clones are kept and a portion is missing. Of roughly 20,000 clones detected, 50% to 65% appear once; the ten largest clones hold 1%. The gene calls are TRBV5-6 and TRBJ1-5; TRBD1 matches at 7 bases. This material consisted of alloreactive CD4+ T cells from a mixed lymphocyte reaction culture, taken before intestinal transplant. Subset denoted: CFSE-low proliferating T cells sorted from roughly six-day pre-transplant mixed lymphocyte reaction (GvH or HvG direction). The receptor was derived from a human patient who received an intestinal transplant. The chain's CDR3 is CASSLVGGDQPQHF. CDR3 nucleotide sequence: TGTGCCAGCAGCTTGGTAGGGGGCGATCAGCCCCAGCATTTT.